This T cell receptor (beta chain) derives from a study of T cell responses to AZD1222 COVID-19 vaccine. The study's findings and limits: Spike was spanned by vaccine-associated CD4 TCRs, which were dominant at 160-218 and 743-854. Females made up more of the donors, who were largely white British, and clonal diversity may have come out too low.

The germline V gene has CDR1 SGHNT and CDR2 YYREEE (reference sequence). The CDR3 extends over 16 amino acids. With V trimmed by 3 bases and J by 8 bases, 13 bases remained unmatched. Sequenced by immunoSEQ multiplex PCR; TCRdb stores in-frame clones only, minus some. Of some 150,000 clones in the sample, approximately 89% were seen once. Of note for this clone: Its antigen is unknown.

Second doses that came at about 4 or about 12 weeks were put together. Specimen: peripheral blood, collected 28 days after the second AZD1222 dose. This chain links TRBV5-4 with TRBJ2-1; 8 bases align to TRBD1. The source is an adult who received the AZD1222 COVID-19 vaccine. The CDR3 bases are TGTGCCAGCAGCTCGCCCACCTGGATGGACAGGGATGAGCAGTTCTTC. Its translation is CASSSPTWMDRDEQFF.